These 29 T cell receptor beta chains originate from one sample sequenced in a study of identical twins (dated by TCRdb to 2016 to 2017). The library was produced with 5' RACE. TCRdb lists the instrument as Illumina HiSeq 2000. TCRdb took the public reads, trimmed them with fastp at Q25, ran MiXCR for clone calling and kept in-frame beta chains. Every CDR3 protein is listed once, alongside the most common genes and DNA of its rows. A total of hundreds of thousands of distinct CDR3 sequences appear in this sample, 5.5% to 7.5% of them only once. 1.5% to 2% of the sample belongs to the ten largest clones. Sequenced material: naive T cells sorted from blood. This specimen's cell subset or site label, per the study, means: cells isolated with a human naive T-cell isolation kit. The origin of the receptors is a man between 18 and 29 years old in good health.

This clonotype has only a few counts. The chain employs TRBV5-1 and TRBJ1-1; D remains unclear. V dropped 4 bases and J dropped 4 bases, with 11 bases sitting between them. The CDR3 totals 13 residues. CDR1 is SGHRS, CDR2 YFSETQ, per germline. CDR3 sequence reads: CASSPGKATEAFF. CDR3 bases: TGCGCCAGCAGCCCCGGGAAGGCCACTGAAGCTTTCTTT.

This clonotype was counted many times. The chain employs TRBV20-1 and TRBJ2-4; 9 bases are a match to TRBD2. V lost 0 bases to trimming and J lost 5 bases; unmatched junction nucleotides: 11. CDR1 and CDR2 from the germline V gene are DFQATT and SNEGSKA (reference sequence). This CDR3 contains 17 residues. The CDR3 here is CSARDPGGRGAENIQYF. The DNA for the CDR3 is TGCAGTGCTAGAGATCCCGGCGGGAGGGGAGCGGAAAACATTCAGTACTTC.

With regard to this clonotype: A read error may be the cause here, since a much bigger clone is one base away. The CDR3 end shows no conserved phenylalanine or tryptophan, and so a read error is likely. The chain carries TRBV25-1 and TRBJ2-1; TRBD2 matches 9 bases. The ends lost 4 bases at V and 7 bases at J; junction bases unmatched: 8. From germline, CDR1 is MGHDK and CDR2 SYGVNS. The CDR3 covers 15 residues. As DNA, the CDR3 is TGTGCCAGCAGTGTATTCGCGGGAGGGCCGAATGAGCAGTTCTAC. This encodes CASSVFAGGPNEQFY.

This clonotype was observed many times. This sequence joins TRBV7-8 and TRBJ1-5; D not resolved. Germline V gene lookup returns CDR1 SGHVS and CDR2 FQNEAQ. The germline V and J ends were trimmed by 2 bases and 5 bases, with 7 bases remaining between them. CDR3 length: 13 residues. The CDR3, as DNA: TGTGCCAGCAGCTTACACAGTGATCAGCCCCAGCATTTT. This encodes CASSLHSDQPQHF.

This clonotype was counted many times. This chain uses TRBV20-1 with TRBJ2-1; 10 nucleotides agree with TRBD2. Germline CDR1 reads DFQATT; CDR2 reads SNEGSKA (reference sequence). The CDR3 is 14 residues long. Trimming at V came to 5 bases and at J to 10 bases, leaving 11 bases not matched to a gene. The CDR3 protein is CSADRLIAGGEQFF. The CDR3 coding sequence is TGCAGTGCTGACCGCCTAATAGCGGGAGGCGAGCAGTTCTTC.

This clonotype was picked up many times. The V call is TRBV6-5, the J call TRBJ2-2, with 13 bases that match TRBD2. The CDR3 totals 18 residues. Germline V gene data show CDR1 as MNHEY and CDR2 as SVGAGI. The J segment lost 0 bases and the V segment lost 0 bases, leaving 1 base of the junction unmatched. CDR3 loop: CASSYSGTSGANTGELFF. DNA of the CDR3: TGTGCCAGCAGTTACTCCGGGACTAGCGGGGCGAACACCGGGGAGCTGTTTTTT.

Many counts were recorded for this clonotype. The chain uses TRBV27 and TRBJ2-7; tentatively, D is TRBD2 (5 bases). CDR3 length equals 12 residues. V was cut by 5 bases and J by 12 bases, with 17 bases left in between. The germline gives CDR1 MNHEY, CDR2 SMNVEV (reference sequence). The DNA of the CDR3 is TGTGCCAGCAGTCCTCACGACGGGATCACGTACGTC. This gives the protein CASSPHDGITYV.

This clonotype was seen repeatedly, ten times or more. The chain combines TRBV20-1 with TRBJ2-1, with a possible D match to TRBD2 (6 bases). Trimming removed 5 bases at V and 2 bases at J, with 22 bases between. The V gene's germline CDR1 is DFQATT and CDR2 SNEGSKA (reference sequence). The CDR3 consists of 17 residues. The CDR3 DNA follows: TGCAGTGCTCCCAAATCGAACCGGGACTTGACCTACAATGAGCAGTTCTTC. Translating it yields CSAPKSNRDLTYNEQFF.

This clonotype appeared a few times. The CDR3 sequence: CASSLDTVQETQYF. The CDR3 DNA is TGTGCCAGCAGCCTCGACACGGTTCAAGAGACCCAGTACTTC. V and J are TRBV2 and TRBJ2-5; D uncertain. Between the trimmed V and J ends, which lost 6 bases and 2 bases, there was a span of 13 bases. Germline V CDR1 and CDR2: SNHLY, FYNNEI. The CDR3 is 14 residues long.

The sample holds many counts of this clonotype. The chain recombines TRBV12-3 or TRBV12-4 with TRBJ2-4; D gene uncertain. The CDR3 contains 17 residues. Trimming pared 2 bases from V and 0 bases from J, leaving 14 bases between. DNA for the CDR3: TGTGCCAGCAGTTTACTAAACGTGGGCCTAGCCAAAAACATTCAGTACTTC. Translating it yields CASSLLNVGLAKNIQYF.

In its sample, this clonotype was seen many times. This rearrangement joins TRBV12-3 or TRBV12-4 to TRBJ2-7; 7 nucleotides match TRBD1. With 3 bases clipped from V and 6 bases from J, the junction kept 8 bases outside the gene matches. The CDR3 has 14 amino acids. CDR3 in DNA: TGTGCCAGCAGTTTCGCGGACAGGCTCGGCGAGCAGTACTTC. Translating it yields CASSFADRLGEQYF.

The chain recombines TRBV6-1 with TRBJ1-4, with D uncertain. V gave up 6 bases and J gave up 1 base, with 6 bases separating them. CDR1 is MNHNS and CDR2 is SASEGT in the germline V gene. This CDR3 has 13 residues. The CDR3 loop is CASRDGTNEKLFF. In DNA form, the CDR3 reads TGTGCCAGCAGAGATGGAACTAATGAAAAACTGTTTTTT.

This clonotype was recorded many times. The J gene is TRBJ2-5, the V gene TRBV27, with TRBD1 matching 11 bases. The germline V gene has CDR1 MNHEY and CDR2 SMNVEV (reference sequence). The CDR3 spans 15 residues. V lost 5 bases and J lost 5; bases outside the gene matches: 7. CDR3 in DNA: TGTGCCAGCAGTCAGGACAGGGGGCACCTGGAGACCCAGTACTTC. This sequence encodes CASSQDRGHLETQYF.

The table lists this clonotype with many counts. The chain links TRBV27 to TRBJ2-7; D is ambiguous. Germline lookup yields CDR1 MNHEY and CDR2 SMNVEV (reference sequence). Between the trimmed V and J ends, which lost 4 bases and 2 bases, there was a span of 9 bases. The CDR3 has 13 amino acids. The CDR3 bases are TGTGCCAGCAGTTCGCCGCTAACCTACGAGCAGTACTTC. Protein product: CASSSPLTYEQYF.

This clonotype was seen many times. V gene TRBV24-1 combines with J gene TRBJ2-7; 7 nucleotides match TRBD2. The CDR3 consists of 18 residues. From germline, CDR1 is KGHDR and CDR2 SFDVKD. J was trimmed by 3 bases and V by 1 base; bases with no gene match: 14. CDR3 nucleotide sequence: TGTGCCACCAGTGATTTTGTTTTAGAGGGACTAACTTTCTACGAGCAGTACGTC. Translating gives CATSDFVLEGLTFYEQYV.

The chain carries TRBV5-1 and TRBJ1-2; D perhaps matches TRBD1 (5 bases). In germline, CDR1 is SGHRS, CDR2 YFSETQ. Trimming left V 1 base short and J 1 base short, with 8 bases between. The CDR3 has 14 residues. CDR3 sequence: CASSLPDNNYGYTF. CDR3 nucleotide sequence: TGCGCCAGCAGCTTGCCGGACAATAACTATGGCTACACCTTC.

This clonotype was found a few times. CDR3 in amino acids: CASSPRRIHTGELFF. The CDR3 DNA follows: TGTGCCAGCAGCCCGCGACGTATCCACACCGGGGAGCTGTTTTTT. This chain connects TRBV3-1 to TRBJ2-2; D gene ambiguous. There are 15 residues in the CDR3. CDR1 and CDR2 from the germline V gene are LGHDT and YNNKEL (reference sequence). V lost 4 bases to trimming and J lost 3 bases, with 12 bases between them.

This clonotype was counted a few times. The chain joins TRBV12-3 or TRBV12-4 to TRBJ2-7; TRBD1 matches 7 bases. The CDR3 covers 19 residues. Trimming at V came to 8 bases and at J to 6 bases, leaving 28 bases not matched to a gene. The CDR3 coding sequence is TGTGCCAGCCCGAATCCGGACAGGATCCTTGGCAGCCCCCCGGTCGAGCAGTACGTC. As protein: CASPNPDRILGSPPVEQYV.

The genes are TRBV12-3 or TRBV12-4 and TRBJ2-2, with 9 bases fitting TRBD1. This CDR3 is built from 14 residues. V was pared by 2 bases and J by 7 bases, with 2 bases of the junction left unmatched. The CDR3, as DNA: TGTGCCAGCAGTTTACGACAGGGGGGCGGGGAGCTGTTTTTT. The encoded protein is CASSLRQGGGELFF.

This clonotype has just a few counts. The V and J genes are TRBV6-1 and TRBJ2-7; 8 bases match TRBD2. Trimming took 8 bases from V and 6 from J; bases not matched to a gene: 12. The CDR3 totals 14 residues. The V gene's germline CDR1 is MNHNS and CDR2 SASEGT. CDR3 protein: CASGRGGWFGEQYF. CDR3 bases: TGTGCCAGCGGACGGGGGGGTTGGTTTGGCGAGCAGTACTTC.

This clonotype was seen a few times. The chain is built from TRBV5-1 and TRBJ2-3; 10 bases fit TRBD1. CDR3 size: 13 residues. The ends lost 8 bases at V and 5 bases at J; junction bases unmatched: 5. Germline assignment: CDR1 SGHRS and CDR2 YFSETQ. As DNA, the CDR3 is TGCGCCAGTACCGGGACAGGGGTAGATACGCAGTATTTT. Translation gives CASTGTGVDTQYF.

Ten or more counts support this clonotype. The chain has TRBV28 and TRBJ2-2, with D perhaps being TRBD1 or TRBD2 (5 bases each). The CDR3 runs to 14 residues. CDR1 and CDR2 from the germline V gene are MDHEN and SYDVKM. V lost 8 bases and J lost 2, with 12 bases in between. Here the CDR3 DNA reads TGTGCCAGCCTAACGGGACCCAACACCGGGGAGCTGTTTTTT. Translated: CASLTGPNTGELFF.

This clonotype has a handful of counts. This chain joins TRBV12-3 or TRBV12-4 and TRBJ2-5; 12 nucleotides align to TRBD1. The J segment lost 5 bases and the V segment lost 6 bases, leaving 10 bases of the junction unmatched. The CDR3 sequence is 16 residues long. CDR3 amino acids: CASSRGTGGFHETQYF. The CDR3 DNA reads TGTGCCAGCAGCCGAGGGACAGGGGGCTTCCACGAGACCCAGTACTTC.

This clonotype appeared many times. V is TRBV10-3 and J is TRBJ2-5, with 7 bases that match TRBD2. Trimming removed 2 bases from V and 4 bases from J; junction bases left unmatched: 10. The V gene's germline CDR1 is ENHRY and CDR2 SYGVKD. CDR3 length equals 16 residues. DNA of the CDR3: TGTGCCATCAGTGAGAAGGCGGGAGAGAGGGTAGAGACCCAGTACTTC. This gives the protein CAISEKAGERVETQYF.

Many counts were recorded for this clonotype. The chain uses TRBV5-4 and TRBJ2-1, with unresolved D. The CDR3 consists of 15 residues. Germline V lookup: CDR1 SGHNT, CDR2 YYREEE (reference sequence). Deletions cut 3 bases from V and 3 bases from J, with 13 bases between. The CDR3 sequence: CASSSSSHLYNEQFF. The CDR3 nucleotides are TGTGCCAGCAGCTCCAGCTCTCACCTCTACAATGAGCAGTTCTTC.

The rearrangement links TRBV18 to TRBJ2-1, with 11 bases that match TRBD2. The length of the CDR3 is 17 residues. The germline V gene encodes CDR1 KGHSH and CDR2 LQKENI. Trimming at V came to 2 bases and at J to 3 bases, leaving 6 bases not matched to a gene. DNA of the CDR3: TGTGCCAGCTCACCAAAAAAGGGACTAGCGGACTACAATGAGCAGTTCTTC. Amino acid sequence: CASSPKKGLADYNEQFF.

This clonotype was picked up a small number of times. The chain is built from TRBV3-1 and TRBJ2-5; 9 bases map to TRBD2. V shed 3 bases, J shed 1 base, and the junction held 6 bases outside the gene matches. This CDR3 comprises 16 residues. From germline, CDR1 is LGHDT and CDR2 YNNKEL (reference sequence). This CDR3 is CASSQDPREGQETQYF. CDR3 nucleotides: TGTGCCAGCAGCCAGGACCCGCGGGAGGGCCAAGAGACCCAGTACTTC.

This clonotype turned up a few times. The chain combines TRBV4-3 with TRBJ1-3; no definite D call. The CDR3 is made up of 15 amino acids. Trimming shortened V by 0 bases and J by 4 bases, and 10 bases separated the two germline ends. Looked up from germline, CDR1 is LGHNA and CDR2 is YSLEER. The CDR3 DNA is TGCGCCAGCAGCCAAGAACGGACCGTCGGAAACACCATATATTTT. It is translated as CASSQERTVGNTIYF.

This clonotype was counted between two and nine times. The chain combines TRBV20-1 with TRBJ2-1; 8 bases line up with TRBD2. J lost 2 bases, V lost 6 bases, and 9 bases had no gene match. Germline V gives CDR1 DFQATT, CDR2 SNEGSKA (reference sequence). The CDR3 totals 15 residues. CDR3 residues: CSATRASGPYNEQFF. In nucleotides, the CDR3 is TGCAGTGCAACAAGGGCTAGCGGGCCCTACAATGAGCAGTTCTTC.